The clone carrying this TCR beta chain was seen a handful of times. The antigen is unknown. The CDR3 length is 17 residues. The V and J ends lost 4 bases and 5 bases, in that order; junction bases with no gene match: 7. The germline gives CDR1 SEHNR, CDR2 FQNEAQ (reference sequence). These data are taken from a study of beta chain features in type 1 diabetes. Study observations and caveats: More deletions and fewer insertions at VDJ junctions were found in patients with type 1 diabetes. The naive, central memory and Treg TCRB repertoires showed an apparent similarity that was greater among patients than among healthy donors. TCRB CDR3 length was moderately but significantly reduced in all four CD4+ subsets of Type 1 diabetes patients.

Isolated RNA was reverse transcribed in full, so expressed TCRB transcripts were sequenced. TCRdb's table, derived via immunoSEQ multiplex PCR, lists solely in-frame clones and lacks some. The table lists 20,000 to 30,000 clones, 40% to 60% of them singletons. The V gene is TRBV7-9, the J gene TRBJ2-5; 16 bases align to TRBD2. The source material was stem cell memory CD4+ T cells from blood. This clonotype was obtained from a man aged 25 to 40 with type 1 diabetes. This chain's CDR3 is CASSSGLAGGNRETQYF. Written as DNA, the CDR3 is TGTGCCAGCAGCTCGGGACTAGCGGGAGGGAACCGGGAGACCCAGTACTTC. Full variable domain (remainder filled in from reference TRBV7-9 and TRBJ2-5): DTGVSQNPRHKITKRGQNVTFRCDPISEHNRLYWYRQTLGQGPEFLTYFQNEAQLEKSRLLSDRFSAERPKGSFSTLEIQRTEQGDSAMYLCASSSGLAGGNRETQYFGPGTRLLVL.